This T cell receptor (beta chain) derives from a study of vaccination and CD4 T cells after COVID-19. Concerning this clonotype: What it recognizes is unknown.

Scientists ran DNA taken from cultured CD4+ T cells through the Oncomine TCR Beta short-read assay for sequencing. TCRdb re-called the PCR reads with MiXCR, one entry per CDR3 protein. The sample contains over 15,000 distinct CDR3 sequences, approximately 50% of which appear only once. Described treatment: approximately nine-day PBMC culture with coronavirus spike peptide pools or control peptides (ViraFEST assay). In germline, CDR1 is LNHDA, CDR2 SQIVND (reference sequence). The ends were cut back, 6 bases at V and 6 bases at J, with 9 bases in the middle. CDR3 length equals 11 residues. The rearrangement uses TRBV19 and TRBJ2-7; D is unresolved. Sequencing input: CD4+ T cells from blood, cultured in vitro. This TCR derives from a human donor who had recovered from COVID-19. CDR3 in DNA: TGTGCCAGTAGCCGCCTCGGCGAGCAGTACTTC. This translates into CASSRLGEQYF.